This T cell receptor beta chain appears in the sequencing data of a study of T cell repertoires in cytomegalovirus infection. Study in general: Epitope selection comprised recently identified HLA-C-restricted CMV epitopes and well-studied HLA-B-restricted CMV epitopes. Public TCR beta signatures marked donors with CMV infection and the matching HLA.

MiXCR, run by TCRdb on the reads, gives a single entry per CDR3 protein. The table has approximately 120,000 distinct CDR3 sequences, around 31% seen once. The CDR3 is 14 residues long. Looked up from germline, CDR1 is SGHVS and CDR2 is FNYEAQ. Trimming cost V 0 bases and J 8 bases; bases outside gene matches: 1. To note about this clonotype: Its antigen is still unknown.

The sequenced sample was CD8+ T cells from cultured PBMCs, obtained from culture after CMV antigen stimulation. The clonotype comes from a human donor in good health (CMV status not recorded). Some clones in this sample may be carry-over from other donors' samples. This rearrangement joins TRBV7-6 to TRBJ1-6; TRBD1 aligns across 7 bases. The CDR3 sequence is CASSLAQGDSPLHF. CDR3 nucleotide sequence: TGTGCCAGCAGCTTAGCGCAGGGGGATTCACCCCTCCACTTT.